These 29 T cell receptor beta chains originate from one sample sequenced in a study of metastatic and nonmetastatic thyroid tumors (dated by TCRdb to 2018 to 2021). None of the patients had been given any treatment before thyroid surgery. The library was prepared using PCR. Sequencing was performed on an Illumina HiSeq 4000. Starting from the raw public reads, TCRdb applied fastp trimming at Q25, assembled clones with MiXCR and retained in-frame beta chains. For this sample the table gives 40,000 to 45,000 clones, of which about 3.3% were detected only once. The top ten clonotypes cover around 9.9% of the sample. Material: blood. The origin of the receptors is a female donor with papillary thyroid cancer or a benign thyroid nodule (not recorded which). Some clones in this sample may be carry-over from other donors' samples.

As regards this clone: At one end, the junction sequence differs from germline, possibly due to a read error. V is TRBV5-1 and J is TRBJ1-2; TRBD1 is a possible D gene (5 bases). The CDR3 has 14 amino acids. CDR1 and CDR2 from the germline V gene are SGHRS and YFSETQ. CDR3 DNA: TGCGCCGGCAGCTTCGGACACGCTAACTATGGCTACACCTTC. Translating gives CAGSFGHANYGYTF.

In this sample, this clone turned up many times. This chain uses TRBV10-3 with TRBJ2-7, with a weak D call TRBD1 (6 bases). CDR1 is ENHRY, CDR2 SYGVKD, per germline. The CDR3 runs 14 residues. V dropped 10 bases and J dropped 0 bases, with 16 bases sitting between them. The CDR3 loop is CATYKDRSSYEQYF. The CDR3 DNA sequence: TGTGCCACATACAAAGACAGGAGCTCCTACGAGCAGTACTTC.

The chain combines TRBV5-1 with TRBJ2-1, with 8 bases fitting TRBD2. V shed 2 bases and J 5 bases; nucleotides not matched to a gene: 3. CDR1 is SGHRS, CDR2 YFSETQ, per germline. The CDR3 spans 14 residues. The CDR3 coding sequence is TGCGCCAGCAGCTTCGGACTAGCAGACAATGAGCAGTTCTTC. Amino acid sequence: CASSFGLADNEQFF.

The V gene is TRBV11-2, the J gene TRBJ2-1; 9 bases align to TRBD1. V dropped 3 bases and J dropped 5; count of bases not matched to a gene: 8. CDR3 size: 16 residues. Germline CDR1 and CDR2: SGHAT and FQNNGV. This CDR3 reads CASSFRTGAFDNEQFF. The CDR3 nucleotides read TGTGCCAGCAGCTTCAGGACAGGGGCTTTCGACAATGAGCAGTTCTTC. Filled out from reference TRBV11-2 and TRBJ2-1, the complete variable domain reads EAGVAQSPRYKIIEKRQSVAFWCNPISGHATLYWYQQILGQGPKLLIQFQNNGVVDDSQLPKDRFSAERLKGVDSTLKIQPAKLEDSAVYLCASSFRTGAFDNEQFFGPGTRLTVL.

This clone was seen many times. The V gene is TRBV6-4, the J gene TRBJ2-3; a possible D gene is TRBD2 (6 bases). Trimming took 2 bases from V and 4 from J, leaving 10 bases between them. The CDR3 length is 14 residues. Germline V gene data show CDR1 as MRHNA and CDR2 as SNTAGT. CDR3 coding DNA: TGTGCCAGCAGTGACGGCGGGACGGCAGATACGCAGTATTTT. This gives the protein CASSDGGTADTQYF.

This clone has a handful of counts. The V and J genes are TRBV7-8 and TRBJ1-2; no reliable D call. Per germline, CDR1 SGHVS and CDR2 FQNEAQ. CDR3 length: 14 amino acids. V was cut by 1 base and J by 2 bases, with 8 bases left in between. The CDR3, as DNA: TGTGCCAGCAGCTTAGATATCGGGAACTATGGCTACACCTTC. This gives the protein CASSLDIGNYGYTF.

At least ten counts were recorded for this clone. The genes are TRBV6-5 and TRBJ1-2; D not resolved. The V gene lost 2 bases and the J gene lost 2 bases, with 12 bases spanning the gap. The germline V gene encodes CDR1 MNHEY and CDR2 SVGAGI. This CDR3 is 15 amino acids long. The CDR3 region has the DNA TGTGCCAGCAGTTACGGCGTCACGGAAAACTATGGCTACACCTTC. Translated: CASSYGVTENYGYTF.

The table lists this clone with a few counts. V gene TRBV6-2 or TRBV6-3 combines with J gene TRBJ2-7, with D tentatively TRBD1 (7 bases). This CDR3 comprises 14 residues. Trimming took 2 bases from V and 3 from J, leaving 11 bases between them. Germline CDR1 and CDR2: MNHEY and SVGEGT. CDR3: CASSYRQGGYEQYF. The CDR3 bases are TGTGCCAGCAGTTACCGACAGGGAGGCTACGAGCAGTACTTC.

This clone was detected many times. Just one base apart from a much larger clone, this may be a read error. This chain joins TRBV15 and TRBJ2-6; no clear D. The germline V gene has CDR1 LNHNV and CDR2 YYDKDF (reference sequence). The CDR3 sequence is 16 residues long. The CDR3: CATSAARRLWASVLTF. CDR3 sequence (DNA): TGTGCCACCAGCGCAGCCCGCCGTCTCTGGGCCAGCGTCCTGACTTTC.

This clone was counted at least ten times. The chain joins TRBV12-3 or TRBV12-4 to TRBJ2-2; unclear D gene. The V and J ends lost 5 bases and 10 bases respectively, with 8 bases between them. This CDR3 contains 11 residues. CDR3 protein: CASSLTMELFF. The CDR3 region has the DNA TGTGCCAGCAGTCTAACGATGGAGCTGTTTTTT.

The sample holds a few counts of this clone. The CDR3 bases are TGTGCCAGCAGTGAAATGCCTAGCGGAAACTACGAGCAGTACTTC. Translated, it gives CASSEMPSGNYEQYF. This chain uses TRBV6-1 with TRBJ2-7; 7 bases are a match to TRBD2. Germline V gene data show CDR1 as MNHNS and CDR2 as SASEGT. CDR3 length: 15 residues. The trim removed 2 bases at V and 3 bases at J, leaving 7 bases unmatched.

This clone has only a few counts. The V call is TRBV28, the J call TRBJ2-3; 7 nucleotides agree with TRBD2. The CDR3 sequence is 15 residues long. V was pared by 5 bases and J by 4 bases, with 9 bases of the junction left unmatched. Germline V CDR1 and CDR2: MDHEN, SYDVKM. DNA for the CDR3: TGTGCCAGCAGTAGCTTAAGGGGAGGGGCAGATACGCAGTATTTT. Protein product: CASSSLRGGADTQYF.

This clone was observed many times. The V call is TRBV6-1, the J call TRBJ1-6; possibly TRBD1 for D (5 bases). This CDR3 has 13 amino acids. Trimming removed 7 bases from V and 10 bases from J, with 14 bases in between. Germline CDR1 is MNHNS and CDR2 is SASEGT. Here the CDR3 DNA reads TGTGCCAGCAATTTTGGCAGGGACTCACCCCTCCACTTT. Its protein is CASNFGRDSPLHF.

This rearrangement joins TRBV6-2 or TRBV6-3 to TRBJ2-7; D is unclear. The CDR3 is 13 amino acids. In germline, CDR1 is MNHEY, CDR2 SVGEGT. Trimming cost V 7 bases and J 3 bases, with 13 bases left between them. CDR3 coding DNA: TGTGCCAGCACGGAAGGATCTTTCTACGAGCAGTACTTC. Translating gives CASTEGSFYEQYF.

Many counts were recorded for this clone. The V gene is TRBV5-5, the J gene TRBJ2-7; a possible D gene is TRBD1 (6 bases). Germline CDR1 SGHKS, CDR2 YYEKEE (reference sequence). CDR3 size: 14 residues. V was pared by 4 bases and J by 7 bases, with 18 bases between. The chain's CDR3 is CASSPRDIVKEQYF. The CDR3 DNA reads as TGTGCCAGCAGCCCCCGGGACATAGTAAAAGAGCAGTACTTC.

In this sample, this clone turned up many times. This chain connects TRBV6-1 to TRBJ2-2, with no clear D. CDR1 and CDR2 from the germline V gene are MNHNS and SASEGT. V was cut by 5 bases and J by 4 bases, with 14 bases left in between. CDR3 size: 15 residues. The CDR3 coding sequence is TGTGCCAGCAGTTTAGACGATTTACCCACCGGGGAGCTGTTTTTT. Translating gives CASSLDDLPTGELFF.

This clone was seen repeatedly, ten times or more. The rearrangement joins TRBV6-2 or TRBV6-3 to TRBJ2-7; TRBD2 matches at 8 bases. This CDR3 is built from 13 residues. Trimming took 4 bases from V and 5 from J; bases not matched to a gene: 4. Germline loops: CDR1 MNHEY, CDR2 SVGEGT. The CDR3 sequence is CASSLSSGNEQYF. The CDR3 DNA follows: TGTGCCAGCAGTTTGAGTAGCGGGAACGAGCAGTACTTC.

J is TRBJ2-3 and V is TRBV6-1; D may be TRBD2 (6 bases). The germline V gene encodes CDR1 MNHNS and CDR2 SASEGT. The CDR3 totals 22 residues. V was trimmed by 2 bases and J by 0 bases, leaving 30 bases between them. The CDR3 spells CASSEPQYSNQPQRVSTDTQYF. The CDR3 DNA reads as TGTGCCAGCAGTGAACCCCAGTATAGCAATCAGCCCCAGCGGGTTAGCACAGATACGCAGTATTTT.

This clone was recorded many times. J is TRBJ2-1 and V is TRBV7-3, with D unclear. Trimming removed 1 base from V and 10 bases from J, with 17 bases in between. Germline lookup yields CDR1 SGHTA and CDR2 FQGTGA. The CDR3 is 15 amino acids. The CDR3 protein is CASSLNPGVTGEQFF. In nucleotides, the CDR3 is TGTGCCAGCAGCTTAAATCCAGGCGTGACGGGCGAGCAGTTCTTC.

Details on this clone: The junction departs from germline at one end; a sequencing error may be responsible. The chain recombines TRBV5-1 with TRBJ2-6; D remains unclear. This CDR3 is 15 amino acids long. Germline lookup yields CDR1 SGHRS and CDR2 YFSETQ. CDR3 DNA: TGCGCCAGCAGGAGGCGAGTCTCTGGAGCCAACGTCCTGACTTTC. Residues: CASRRRVSGANVLTF. Together with reference TRBV5-1 and TRBJ2-6, the CDR3 gives the full variable domain: KAGVTQTPRYLIKTRGQQVTLSCSPISGHRSVSWYQQTPGQGLQFLFEYFSETQRNKGNFPGRFSGRQFSNSRSEMNVSTLELGDSALYLCASRRRVSGANVLTFGAGSRLTVL.

This clone was counted at least ten times. The chain has TRBV5-4 and TRBJ1-1; 8 nucleotides line up with TRBD1. V gave up 4 bases and J gave up 2 bases; unmatched junction bases: 7. The CDR3 spans 15 residues. CDR1 is SGHNT and CDR2 is YYREEE in the germline V gene (reference sequence). Here the CDR3 DNA reads TGTGCCAGCAGCCCCGGGACAGGCTTCAACACTGAAGCTTTCTTT. Protein product: CASSPGTGFNTEAFF.

By frequency in the sample, this clone is medium-sized (0.01 to 0.1%). The gene calls are TRBV9 and TRBJ1-2; a possible D gene is TRBD1 (5 bases). The ends were cut back, 3 bases at V and 1 base at J, with 19 bases in the middle. Germline lookup yields CDR1 SGDLS and CDR2 YYNGEE. The length of the CDR3 is 17 residues. The CDR3 region is CASSAPRTQALNYGYTF. The DNA for the CDR3 is TGTGCCAGCAGCGCGCCCCGGACACAGGCCCTTAACTATGGCTACACCTTC.

This clone was seen repeatedly, ten times or more. CDR3 bases: TGTGCTAGTGTTCCGGGCCTAGCGGGTCAAGAGACCCAGTACTTC. It encodes CASVPGLAGQETQYF. The chain carries TRBV12-5 and TRBJ2-5, with 8 nucleotides matching TRBD2. The CDR3 has 15 residues. The ends lost 7 bases at V and 2 bases at J; junction bases unmatched: 9. Looked up from germline, CDR1 is LGHNT and CDR2 is FRNRAP.

This clone was observed a handful of times. The J gene is TRBJ1-6, the V gene TRBV6-2 or TRBV6-3, with D uncertain. Germline V lookup: CDR1 MNHEY, CDR2 SVGEGT. V was trimmed by 7 bases and J by 7 bases, leaving 14 bases between them. There are 14 residues in the CDR3. CDR3 in DNA: TGTGCCAGCACCAAGGGCAGATACAATTCACCCCTCCACTTT. Translated: CASTKGRYNSPLHF.

This clone was seen a handful of times. The chain carries TRBV28 and TRBJ2-2; TRBD2 agrees at 7 bases. This CDR3 spans 15 amino acids. J lost 6 bases, V lost 5 bases, and 9 bases had no gene match. The germline gives CDR1 MDHEN, CDR2 SYDVKM. Written as DNA, the CDR3 is TGTGCCAGCAGTCCCTCAGGGAGGGAATCCGGGGAGCTGTTTTTT. It codes for CASSPSGRESGELFF.

At least ten counts were recorded for this clone. In nucleotides, the CDR3 is TGTGCCAGCTCACCACGGGACAGCTCTGGAAACACCATATATTTT. Its translation: CASSPRDSSGNTIYF. The chain recombines TRBV18 with TRBJ1-3, with TRBD1 matching 7 bases. Germline lookup yields CDR1 KGHSH and CDR2 LQKENI. This CDR3 is built from 15 residues. The J segment lost 0 bases and the V segment lost 1 base, leaving 0 bases of the junction unmatched. Looking up the rest from reference TRBV18 and TRBJ1-3 gives the full variable domain: NAGVMQNPRHLVRRRGQEARLRCSPMKGHSHVYWYRQLPEEGLKFMVYLQKENIIDESGMPKERFSAEFPKEGPSILRIQQVVRGDSAAYFCASSPRDSSGNTIYFGEGSWLTVV.

This clone has ten or more counts. V gene TRBV14 combines with J gene TRBJ2-7; D tentatively fits TRBD1 or TRBD2 (5 bases each). CDR3 length: 19 residues. Germline values: CDR1 SGHDN, CDR2 FVKESK. V lost 0 bases and J lost 3, with 24 bases in between. CDR3 sequence: CASSQDTPGQYSSSYEQYF. The DNA for the CDR3 is TGTGCCAGCAGCCAAGATACCCCGGGGCAATATTCTTCAAGCTACGAGCAGTACTTC.

Relative to its sample, this clone is medium-sized (0.01 to 0.1%). This sequence joins TRBV30 and TRBJ1-2; no clear D gene. V lost 3 bases and J lost 6, with 5 bases in between. Germline CDR1 reads GTSNPN; CDR2 reads SVGIG (reference sequence). CDR3 size: 10 residues. Here the CDR3 DNA reads TGTGCCTGGAGGGTGGATGGCTACACCTTC. It yields the protein CAWRVDGYTF.

This clone was detected ten times or more. The chain couples TRBV7-6 to TRBJ1-3; D is unclear. Trimming pared 0 bases from V and 4 bases from J, leaving 10 bases between. CDR3 size: 15 residues. The V gene's germline CDR1 is SGHVS and CDR2 FNYEAQ. For the CDR3, the DNA is TGTGCCAGCAGCTTAGCTGGAGGGCAAGGAAACACCATATATTTT. It is translated as CASSLAGGQGNTIYF.